What follows are 11 T cell receptor beta chains derived from one specimen sequenced in a study of T-cell reconstitution after alpha-beta-depleted transplantation in children. During its preparation, the TCRbeta library received unique molecular identifiers. TCRdb re-derived calls from the PCR reads in MiXCR, one entry per CDR3 protein. Among approximately 500,000 distinct CDR3 sequences listed, roughly 30% were seen once. The starting material was PBMCs, obtained before TCRalphabeta/CD19-depleted stem cell transplant. All receptors derive from a boy under two years old with Wiskott-Aldrich syndrome, due to receive a stem cell transplant.

The sample holds many counts of this clonotype. The rearrangement joins TRBV5-1 to TRBJ2-1; 8 bases align to TRBD2. This CDR3 region has 13 residues. CDR1 and CDR2 from the germline V gene are SGHRS and YFSETQ. V gave up 6 bases and J gave up 8 bases; unmatched junction bases: 7. The CDR3 loop reads CASKRELVDEQFF. The CDR3 DNA reads TGCGCCAGCAAGCGGGAGTTAGTCGATGAGCAGTTCTTC.

This clonotype appeared a few times. The chain combines TRBV29-1 with TRBJ2-5; D tentatively reads TRBD1 or TRBD2 (5 bases each). Trimming removed 6 bases at V and 0 bases at J, with 11 bases between. The CDR3 has 13 residues. Germline lookup yields CDR1 SQVTM and CDR2 ANQGSEA. CDR3 region: CSVEGRYQETQYF. CDR3 nucleotides: TGCAGCGTCGAGGGACGGTACCAAGAGACCCAGTACTTC.

This clonotype has only a few counts. The chain combines TRBV29-1 with TRBJ2-1, with a possible D match to TRBD1 (5 bases). From germline, CDR1 is SQVTM and CDR2 ANQGSEA. The CDR3 has 10 amino acids. V was clipped by 6 bases and J by 12 bases, with 12 bases between them. The DNA of the CDR3 is TGCAGCGTACTACAGGTCTGGCAGTTCTTC. Translating it yields CSVLQVWQFF.

The CDR3 loop reads CASSLVPSGGTGELFF. DNA of the CDR3: TGTGCCAGCAGCTTAGTACCTAGCGGGGGGACCGGGGAGCTGTTTTTT. This chain connects TRBV7-2 to TRBJ2-2; 11 nucleotides match TRBD2. V gave up 1 base and J gave up 5 bases; unmatched junction bases: 3. In germline, CDR1 is SGHTA, CDR2 FQGNSA. The CDR3 sequence is 16 residues long. The entire variable domain, with the rest obtained from reference TRBV7-2 and TRBJ2-2, is as follows: GAGVSQSPSNKVTEKGKDVELRCDPISGHTALYWYRQSLGQGLEFLIYFQGNSAPDKSGLPSDRFSAERTGGSVSTLTIQRTQQEDSAVYLCASSLVPSGGTGELFFGEGSRLTVL.

This clonotype was recorded at least ten times. The chain combines TRBV3-1 with TRBJ2-1; D gene uncertain. The germline CDR1 and CDR2 sequences are LGHDT and YNNKEL (reference sequence). The CDR3 totals 12 residues. Trimming removed 1 base at V and 6 bases at J, with 4 bases between. This CDR3 is CASSQVSNEQFF. The CDR3 coding sequence is TGTGCCAGCAGCCAAGTGTCCAATGAGCAGTTCTTC.

This clonotype has at least ten counts. This sequence joins TRBV5-1 and TRBJ2-7, with D possibly matching TRBD2 (5 bases). V lost 5 bases to trimming and J lost 1 base, with 16 bases between them. The CDR3 totals 15 residues. CDR1 and CDR2 (germline): SGHRS, YFSETQ. This CDR3 is CASSPGVNPSYEQYF. CDR3 nucleotide sequence: TGCGCCAGCAGTCCCGGGGTAAACCCTTCCTACGAGCAGTACTTC.

The V call is TRBV27, the J call TRBJ1-2; D may be TRBD1 (6 bases). The germline V gene encodes CDR1 MNHEY and CDR2 SMNVEV (reference sequence). Trimming took 2 bases from V and 5 from J, leaving 18 bases between them. This CDR3 is built from 16 residues. CDR3 nucleotides: TGTGCCAGCAGTTTAGGCCGGGGGGGGCCGGAGTATGGCTACACCTTC. Amino acid sequence: CASSLGRGGPEYGYTF.

In its sample, this clonotype was seen a few times. This rearrangement joins TRBV29-1 to TRBJ2-5, with D unclear. Trimming cost V 7 bases and J 5 bases, with 17 bases left between them. Germline V gene sequence: CDR1 SQVTM, CDR2 ANQGSEA. The CDR3 contains 13 residues. As DNA, the CDR3 is TGCAGCGGTCAGAAGCAGGTTCGGGAGACCCAGTACTTC. Translating it yields CSGQKQVRETQYF. The variable domain in full, with the rest retrieved from reference TRBV29-1 and TRBJ2-5, is SAVISQKPSRDICQRGTSLTIQCQVDSQVTMMFWYRQQPGQSLTLIATANQGSEATYESGFVIDKFPISRPNLTFSTLTVSNMSPEDSSIYLCSGQKQVRETQYFGPGTRLLVL.

This chain uses TRBV5-1 with TRBJ2-1; D gene unclear. This CDR3 has 14 residues. Trimming took 1 base from V and 5 from J, leaving 10 bases between them. Looked up from germline, CDR1 is SGHRS and CDR2 is YFSETQ. The CDR3 nucleotides read TGCGCCAGCAGCTTGATCCCCATCGACAATGAGCAGTTCTTC. This sequence encodes CASSLIPIDNEQFF.

The rearrangement joins TRBV7-2 to TRBJ1-1; a weak D match, TRBD1 (5 bases). Trimming stripped 6 bases from V and 3 bases from J, with 20 bases between. CDR3 length: 16 residues. Germline V gene sequence: CDR1 SGHTA, CDR2 FQGNSA. CDR3 in DNA: TGTGCCAGCAGTCGCCAGGTTGGGGCACTGGACACTGAAGCTTTCTTT. Amino acids: CASSRQVGALDTEAFF.

The J gene is TRBJ2-5, the V gene TRBV7-6; 7 bases map to TRBD1. J was trimmed by 1 base and V by 6 bases; bases with no gene match: 11. Germline V gives CDR1 SGHVS, CDR2 FNYEAQ. CDR3 length: 16 amino acids. DNA of the CDR3: TGTGCCAGCAGTTCACCGGGACAGAACCTCCAAGAGACCCAGTACTTC. Amino acid sequence: CASSSPGQNLQETQYF.